The clone carrying this T cell receptor beta chain has a count of ten or more. These data belong to a study of T-cell reconstitution after alpha-beta-depleted transplantation in children. Germline lookup yields CDR1 LNHNV and CDR2 YYDKDF (reference sequence). The germline V and J ends were trimmed by 0 bases and 5 bases, with 2 bases remaining between them. CDR3 length: 12 amino acids. Preparation of the TCRbeta library used unique molecular identifiers. TCRdb analysed the PCR reads with MiXCR anew, one entry per CDR3 protein. The table includes about 230,000 distinct CDR3 sequences, roughly a tenth detected once.

The sequence was obtained from a human donor who donated a stem cell graft to a child with SCID. The chain employs TRBV15 and TRBJ1-5, with unresolved D. This sample comprised PBMCs from the stem cell graft donor, obtained from the stem cell graft. CDR3 sequence reads: CATSRDDQPQHF. The CDR3 coding sequence is TGTGCCACCAGCAGAGATGATCAGCCCCAGCATTTT. Full variable domain (outside the CDR3, taken from reference TRBV15 and TRBJ1-5): DAMVIQNPRYQVTQFGKPVTLSCSQTLNHNVMYWYQQKSSQAPKLLFHYYDKDFNNEADTPDNFQSRRPNTSFCFLDIRSPGLGDTAMYLCATSRDDQPQHFGDGTRLSIL.